The clone carrying this T cell receptor (beta chain) was detected only a few times. Its antigen remains unidentified. The data originate from a study of T-cell reconstitution after alpha-beta-depleted transplantation in children. General study findings and limits: Surviving recipient T cells and thymic progenitors accounted for the high day-60 TCRbeta diversity observed in some patients. Diversity and T-cell counts at one year after transplant derived mostly from new T cells. Alpha-beta T cells about two months after transplant reportedly derived from several hundred expanded graft clones.

The TCRbeta library was prepared with unique molecular identifiers. TCRdb redid the calling of the PCR reads with MiXCR, one entry per CDR3 protein. The data hold over 150,000 distinct CDR3 sequences, with 6.6% observed a single time. The TCR comes from a boy aged 2-15 years with acute lymphoblastic leukemia, due to receive a stem cell transplant. The sequenced sample was PBMCs, obtained before TCRalphabeta/CD19-depleted stem cell transplant.

The CDR3 DNA reads as TGTGCCAGCAGCCTCGCCGTCGGGTTGAACACTGAAGCTTTCTTT. Translated: CASSLAVGLNTEAFF. The chain combines TRBV7-2 with TRBJ1-1; D ambiguous. The CDR3 spans 15 residues. Germline V gene data show CDR1 as SGHTA and CDR2 as FQGNSA. V lost 5 bases, J lost 0 bases, and 13 bases lay in between.